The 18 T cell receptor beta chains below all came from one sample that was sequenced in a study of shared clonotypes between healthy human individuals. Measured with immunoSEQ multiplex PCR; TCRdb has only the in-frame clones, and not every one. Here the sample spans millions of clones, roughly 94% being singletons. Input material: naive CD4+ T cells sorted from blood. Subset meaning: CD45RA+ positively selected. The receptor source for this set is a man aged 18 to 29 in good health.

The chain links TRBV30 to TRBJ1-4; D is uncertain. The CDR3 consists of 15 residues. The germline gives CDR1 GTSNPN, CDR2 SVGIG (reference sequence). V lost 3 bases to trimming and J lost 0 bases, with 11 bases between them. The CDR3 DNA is TGTGCCTGGAGATTCGGGAGAGCAACTAATGAAAAACTGTTTTTT. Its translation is CAWRFGRATNEKLFF.

The CDR3 DNA reads TGTGCCAGCCGGACAGGGACCACAGATACGCAGTATTTT. The encoded protein is CASRTGTTDTQYF. This chain uses TRBV2 with TRBJ2-3; TRBD1 aligns across 8 bases. V lost 8 bases and J lost 2; bases outside the gene matches: 3. The length of the CDR3 is 13 residues. CDR1 and CDR2 (germline): SNHLY, FYNNEI.

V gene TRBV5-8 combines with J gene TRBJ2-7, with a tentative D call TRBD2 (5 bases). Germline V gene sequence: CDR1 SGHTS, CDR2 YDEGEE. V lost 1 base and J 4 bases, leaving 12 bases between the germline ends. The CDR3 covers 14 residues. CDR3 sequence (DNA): TGTGCCAGCAGCTTGAAGTGGACTCAGTACGAGCAGTACTTC. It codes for CASSLKWTQYEQYF. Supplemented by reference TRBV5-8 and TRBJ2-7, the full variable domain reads EAGVTQSPTHLIKTRGQQATLRCSPISGHTSVYWYQQALGLGLQFLLWYDEGEERNRGNFPPRFSGRQFPNYSSELNVNALELEDSALYLCASSLKWTQYEQYFGPGTRLTVT.

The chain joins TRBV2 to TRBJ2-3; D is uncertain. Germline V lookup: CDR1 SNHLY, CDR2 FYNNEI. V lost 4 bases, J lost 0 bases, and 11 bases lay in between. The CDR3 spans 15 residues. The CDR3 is CASSVLRISTDTQYF. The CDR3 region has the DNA TGTGCCAGCAGTGTCTTGAGGATTAGCACAGATACGCAGTATTTT. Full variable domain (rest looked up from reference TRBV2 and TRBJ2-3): EPEVTQTPSHQVTQMGQEVILRCVPISNHLYFYWYRQILGQKVEFLVSFYNNEISEKSEIFDDQFSVERPDGSNFTLKIRSTKLEDSAMYFCASSVLRISTDTQYFGPGTRLTVL.

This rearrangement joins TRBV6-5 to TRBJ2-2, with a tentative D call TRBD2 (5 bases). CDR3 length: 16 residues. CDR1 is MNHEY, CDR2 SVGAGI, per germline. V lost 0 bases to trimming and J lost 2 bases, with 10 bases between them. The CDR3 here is CASSYSSSGNTGELFF. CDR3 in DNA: TGTGCCAGCAGTTACTCATCCAGCGGAAACACCGGGGAGCTGTTTTTT.

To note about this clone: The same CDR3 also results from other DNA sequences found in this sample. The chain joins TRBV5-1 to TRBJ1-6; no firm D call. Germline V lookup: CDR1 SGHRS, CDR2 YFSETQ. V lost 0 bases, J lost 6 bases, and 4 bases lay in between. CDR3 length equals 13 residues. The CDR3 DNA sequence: TGCGCCAGCAGCTTGGACAGTAATTCACCCCTCCACTTT. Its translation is CASSLDSNSPLHF. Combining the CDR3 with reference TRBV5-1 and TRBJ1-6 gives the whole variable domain KAGVTQTPRYLIKTRGQQVTLSCSPISGHRSVSWYQQTPGQGLQFLFEYFSETQRNKGNFPGRFSGRQFSNSRSEMNVSTLELGDSALYLCASSLDSNSPLHFGNGTRLTVT.

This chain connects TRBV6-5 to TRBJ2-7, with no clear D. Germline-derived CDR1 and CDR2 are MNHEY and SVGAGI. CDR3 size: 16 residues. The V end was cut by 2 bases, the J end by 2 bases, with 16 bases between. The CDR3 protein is CASSYQAVGLAYEQYF. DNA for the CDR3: TGTGCCAGCAGTTACCAAGCCGTCGGTCTCGCCTACGAGCAGTACTTC.

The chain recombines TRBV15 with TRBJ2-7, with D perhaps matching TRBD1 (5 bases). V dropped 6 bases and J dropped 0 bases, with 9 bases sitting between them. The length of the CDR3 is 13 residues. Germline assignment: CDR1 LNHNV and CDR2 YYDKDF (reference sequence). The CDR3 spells CATRGLSSYEQYF. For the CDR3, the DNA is TGTGCCACCAGGGGGCTGAGCTCCTACGAGCAGTACTTC. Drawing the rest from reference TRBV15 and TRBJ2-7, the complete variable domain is DAMVIQNPRYQVTQFGKPVTLSCSQTLNHNVMYWYQQKSSQAPKLLFHYYDKDFNNEADTPDNFQSRRPNTSFCFLDIRSPGLGDTAMYLCATRGLSSYEQYFGPGTRLTVT.

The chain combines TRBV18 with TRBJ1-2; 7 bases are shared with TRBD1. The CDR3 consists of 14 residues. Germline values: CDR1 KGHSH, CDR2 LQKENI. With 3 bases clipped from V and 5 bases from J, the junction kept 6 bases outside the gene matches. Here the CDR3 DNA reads TGTGCCAGCTCACCGCTGGGACAGACGTATGGCTACACCTTC. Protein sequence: CASSPLGQTYGYTF.

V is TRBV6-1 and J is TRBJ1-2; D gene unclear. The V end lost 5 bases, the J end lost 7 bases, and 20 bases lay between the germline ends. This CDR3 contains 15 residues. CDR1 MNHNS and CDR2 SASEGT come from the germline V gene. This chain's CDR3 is CASSLARTKDGGYTF. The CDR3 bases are TGTGCCAGCAGTCTCGCCCGAACGAAAGACGGTGGCTACACCTTC.

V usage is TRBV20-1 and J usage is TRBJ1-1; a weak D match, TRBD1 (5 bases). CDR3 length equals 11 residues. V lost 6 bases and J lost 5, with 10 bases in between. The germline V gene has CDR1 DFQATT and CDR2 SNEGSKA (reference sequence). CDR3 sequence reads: CSARDATEAFF. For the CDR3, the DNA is TGCAGTGCAAGGGACGCAACTGAAGCTTTCTTT.

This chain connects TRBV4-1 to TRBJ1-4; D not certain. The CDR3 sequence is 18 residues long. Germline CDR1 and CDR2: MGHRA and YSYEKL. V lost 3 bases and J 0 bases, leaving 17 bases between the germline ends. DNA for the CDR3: TGCGCCAGCAGCCAGCTCGGCTTACAGAGGGCAACTAATGAAAAACTGTTTTTT. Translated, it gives CASSQLGLQRATNEKLFF.

CDR3 nucleotides: TGTGCCAGCAGTCAAACAACGGCCAAAAACATTCAGTACTTC. Its translation is CASSQTTAKNIQYF. The V call is TRBV28, the J call TRBJ2-4; D ambiguous. Per the germline V gene, CDR1 is MDHEN and CDR2 is SYDVKM. Trimming took 5 bases from V and 1 from J, leaving 9 bases between them. The CDR3 runs to 14 residues.

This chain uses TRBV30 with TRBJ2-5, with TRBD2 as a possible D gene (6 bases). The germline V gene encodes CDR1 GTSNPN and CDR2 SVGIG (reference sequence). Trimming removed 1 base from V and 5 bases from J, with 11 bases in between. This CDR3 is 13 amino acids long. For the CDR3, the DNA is TGTGCCTGGAGTGCTAGCGATAGGGAGACCCAGTACTTC. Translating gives CAWSASDRETQYF. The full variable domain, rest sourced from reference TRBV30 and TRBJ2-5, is SQTIHQWPATLVQPVGSPLSLECTVEGTSNPNLYWYRQAAGRGLQLLFYSVGIGQISSEVPQNLSASRPQDRQFILSSKKLLLSDSGFYLCAWSASDRETQYFGPGTRLLVL.

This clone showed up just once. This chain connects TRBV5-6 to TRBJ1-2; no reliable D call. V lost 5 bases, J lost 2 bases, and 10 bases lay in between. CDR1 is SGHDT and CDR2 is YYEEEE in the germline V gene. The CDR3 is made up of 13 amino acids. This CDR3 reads CASRWTENYGYTF. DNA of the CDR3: TGTGCCAGCAGATGGACGGAGAACTATGGCTACACCTTC.

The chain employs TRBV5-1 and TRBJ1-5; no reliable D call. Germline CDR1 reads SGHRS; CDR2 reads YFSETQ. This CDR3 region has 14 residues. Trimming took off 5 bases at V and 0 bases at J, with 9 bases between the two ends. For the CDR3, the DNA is TGCGCCAGCAGGGACCCCAATAGCAATCAGCCCCAGCATTTT. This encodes CASRDPNSNQPQHF.

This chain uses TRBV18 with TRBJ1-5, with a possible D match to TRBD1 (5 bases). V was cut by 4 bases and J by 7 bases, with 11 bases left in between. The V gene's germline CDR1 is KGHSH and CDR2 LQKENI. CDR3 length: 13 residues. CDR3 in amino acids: CASSLGTPQPQHF. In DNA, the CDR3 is TGTGCCAGCTCACTCGGGACTCCCCAGCCCCAGCATTTT.

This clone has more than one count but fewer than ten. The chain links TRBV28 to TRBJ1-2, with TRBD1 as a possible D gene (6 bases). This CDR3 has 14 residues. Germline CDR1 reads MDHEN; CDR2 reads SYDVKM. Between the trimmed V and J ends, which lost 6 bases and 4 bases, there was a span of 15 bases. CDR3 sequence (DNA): TGTGCCAGCAGGCCGCCGGGACAAGCCTATGGCTACACCTTC. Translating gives CASRPPGQAYGYTF.